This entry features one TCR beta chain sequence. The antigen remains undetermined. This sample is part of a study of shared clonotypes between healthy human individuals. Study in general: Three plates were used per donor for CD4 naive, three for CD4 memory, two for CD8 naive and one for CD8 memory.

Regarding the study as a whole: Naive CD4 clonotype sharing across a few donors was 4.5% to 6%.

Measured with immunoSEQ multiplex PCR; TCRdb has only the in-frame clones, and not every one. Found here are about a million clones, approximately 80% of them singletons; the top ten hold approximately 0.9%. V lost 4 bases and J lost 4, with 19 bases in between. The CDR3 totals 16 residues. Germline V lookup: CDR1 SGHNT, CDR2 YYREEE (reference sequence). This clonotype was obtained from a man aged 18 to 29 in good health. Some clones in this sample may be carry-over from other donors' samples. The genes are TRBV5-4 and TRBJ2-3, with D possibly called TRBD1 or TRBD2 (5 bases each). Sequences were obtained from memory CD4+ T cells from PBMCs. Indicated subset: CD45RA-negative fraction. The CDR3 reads CASSPAGTRSADTQYF. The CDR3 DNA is TGTGCCAGCAGCCCTGCCGGGACCCGCAGCGCAGATACGCAGTATTTT.